This T cell receptor beta chain was sequenced during a study of blood T cell repertoires in COVID-19 (dated by TCRdb to the early 2020s). Some background on the complete study: Collaborator samples came from the United States, Italy and Spain and covered acute and convalescent phases of COVID-19. The material from the prospective study consisted of cDNA or gDNA derived from T cells, B-cell-depleted T cells, or PBMCs. The samples were drawn from the first 160 participants of the ongoing ImmuneRACE study and from about 1,200 subjects provided by 6 global collaborators. Where available, HLA class I and class II types were taken from metadata supplied by the sample provider and were not determined by assay-based typing. Subjects who had been exposed to COVID-19, were actively infected with it, or had recovered from it provided the deeply sampled blood TCRbeta repertoires that made up the dataset. The repertoires were released in a freely available public database intended as a resource for research on the immune response to SARS-CoV-2. A de-identified subject ID, COVID-19 status, age in years and sex were almost always included in the sample metadata. The investigation overall reported the following: How much clinical and demographic metadata was included differed by source and by participant, and the metadata was provided uncurated.

With respect to this clone: It has no known antigen specificity. No base qualities exist here, and no much larger clone lies one base off it.

The immunoSEQ Assay, a bias-controlled multiplex PCR, was used to amplify TCRbeta CDR3 regions from genomic DNA. As for how the authors treated the data: Within the assay, amplification of reference gene primers was used to estimate how many nucleated cells each sample contained. To quantify the absolute abundance of each unique TCRbeta CDR3 rearrangement, sequence reads were collapsed and filtered. Productive Simpson clonality was computed per sample as the square root of Simpson's diversity index over productive rearrangements. Held by TCRdb, this immuneACCESS table contains in-frame sequences only and omits some clones. Under half of the omission traces to an unresolved V gene where checked; the cause of the rest is unknown. That table furnishes V, J and clone size, whereas the DNA furnished D and trimming. In all, the sample holds about 670,000 clones, and about 87% of those were seen once. The biggest ten clones account for more than 0.25% of the sample.

Trimming removed 2 bases from V and 2 bases from J; the gene matches leave 1 base unexplained. Looking up the germline V gene (reference sequence) yields CDR1 GTSNPN and CDR2 SVGIG. The CDR3 sequence holds 13 residues, the cysteine and phenylalanine included. The sequence is cut down to CDR3 DNA, 39 bases in frame from base 1. Each collaborating institution followed its own protocols to collect whole blood in K2EDTA tubes. For TCRbeta analysis, collaborators shipped samples in one of three forms: frozen whole blood, isolated PBMCs, or DNA extracted from either of those sample types. This TCR was recovered from a woman between 18 and 29 years old with acute or convalescent COVID-19. Sequencing was carried out using peripheral blood. The chain was built from TRBV30 and TRBJ1-1; the central 8 bases match TRBD1. The nucleotides are TGTGCCTGGAGTCAGGGGGCTAACACTGAAGCTTTCTTT. Its amino acids are CAWSQGANTEAFF.